These 32 T cell receptor beta chains were all obtained from the same sample, sequenced in a study of T cells after yellow fever vaccination. TCRdb redid the calling of the 5' RACE reads with MiXCR, one entry per CDR3 protein. Of about 340,000 distinct CDR3 sequences in the sample, roughly 4% were seen once. Sequencing was performed on PBMCs, taken 5 days after the yellow fever booster vaccination. These receptor sequences come from a man between 18 and 29 years old who received the YFV17D yellow fever vaccine.

This clonotype was seen a few times. This rearrangement joins TRBV2 to TRBJ1-1, with D perhaps matching TRBD1 (6 bases). V dropped 6 bases and J dropped 3 bases, with 11 bases sitting between them. CDR3 length: 13 amino acids. Germline values: CDR1 SNHLY, CDR2 FYNNEI. The CDR3 reads CASRDSGDTEAFF. The CDR3, as DNA: TGTGCCAGCAGGGACAGCGGGGACACTGAAGCTTTCTTT. The full variable domain, completed using reference TRBV2 and TRBJ1-1, is EPEVTQTPSHQVTQMGQEVILRCVPISNHLYFYWYRQILGQKVEFLVSFYNNEISEKSEIFDDQFSVERPDGSNFTLKIRSTKLEDSAMYFCASRDSGDTEAFFGQGTRLTVV.

The CDR3 sequence is CASSFSSGGPGNTQYF. The CDR3 nucleotides are TGTGCCAGCAGTTTTAGTAGCGGGGGGCCCGGAAATACGCAGTATTTT. The J gene is TRBJ2-3, the V gene TRBV7-2; 10 nucleotides line up with TRBD2. The CDR3 spans 16 residues. Germline CDR1 SGHTA, CDR2 FQGNSA. The junction had 13 bases not matched to a gene; V was cut back by 6 bases and J by 7 bases.

The table lists this clonotype with many counts. The chain is built from TRBV9 and TRBJ2-1; TRBD2 matches 8 bases. Looked up from germline, CDR1 is SGDLS and CDR2 is YYNGEE. The CDR3 consists of 17 residues. Trimming cost V 4 bases and J 4 bases; bases outside gene matches: 13. CDR3 in amino acids: CASSPGAASGSYNEQFF. In nucleotides, the CDR3 is TGTGCCAGCAGCCCTGGGGCGGCTAGCGGGTCTTACAATGAGCAGTTCTTC. The full variable domain, its missing parts supplied by reference TRBV9 and TRBJ2-1, is DSGVTQTPKHLITATGQRVTLRCSPRSGDLSVYWYQQSLDQGLQFLIQYYNGEERAKGNILERFSAQQFPDLHSELNLSSLELGDSALYFCASSPGAASGSYNEQFFGPGTRLTVL.

This clonotype was picked up many times. The junction departs from the called germline gene at one end, perhaps through a read error. The chain links TRBV5-1 to TRBJ1-1, with D unresolved. This CDR3 contains 13 residues. Germline assignment: CDR1 SGHRS and CDR2 YFSETQ. As DNA, the CDR3 is TGTGCCAGCAGCTTGGGCAAGAACACTGAAGCTTTCTTT. This codes for CASSLGKNTEAFF. The entire variable domain, with the rest obtained from reference TRBV5-1 and TRBJ1-1, is as follows: KAGVTQTPRYLIKTRGQQVTLSCSPISGHRSVSWYQQTPGQGLQFLFEYFSETQRNKGNFPGRFSGRQFSNSRSEMNVSTLELGDSALYLCASSLGKNTEAFFGQGTRLTVV.

This clonotype was counted between two and nine times. This rearrangement joins TRBV5-1 to TRBJ2-7; TRBD1 matches at 8 bases. CDR1 SGHRS and CDR2 YFSETQ come from the germline V gene. The CDR3 is 14 amino acids. J was trimmed by 4 bases and V by 4 bases; bases with no gene match: 7. The CDR3 sequence: CASSTGTGIYEQYF. The CDR3 DNA is TGCGCCAGCAGCACCGGGACAGGAATATACGAGCAGTACTTC.

This clonotype was seen many times. The chain combines TRBV5-6 with TRBJ1-6; D gene uncertain. V lost 5 bases and J lost 7, with 7 bases in between. This CDR3 has 12 residues. Germline V gene lookup returns CDR1 SGHDT and CDR2 YYEEEE. The CDR3 is CASSRRNSPLHF. DNA of the CDR3: TGTGCCAGCAGTCGACGAAATTCACCCCTCCACTTT.

This clonotype has more than one count but fewer than ten. The rearrangement joins TRBV11-2 to TRBJ1-2; D gene ambiguous. Germline V gene data show CDR1 as SGHAT and CDR2 as FQNNGV. V gave up 4 bases and J gave up 4 bases, with 19 bases separating them. The CDR3 consists of 16 residues. CDR3 coding DNA: TGTGCCAGCAGCTCACCGGGCGGTAACCTTTTCTATGGCTACACCTTC. It encodes CASSSPGGNLFYGYTF.

This clonotype was seen more than once but under ten times. The chain links TRBV11-1 to TRBJ2-3; D unclear. Germline-derived CDR1 and CDR2 are SGHAT and FQDESV (reference sequence). Trimming shortened V by 4 bases and J by 6 bases, and 20 bases separated the two germline ends. The CDR3 extends over 16 amino acids. CDR3 residues: CASSSLGLKTRDTQYF. The CDR3 bases are TGTGCCAGCAGCTCATTGGGCCTTAAGACCCGGGATACGCAGTATTTT.

J is TRBJ2-1 and V is TRBV29-1; a possible D gene is TRBD2 (5 bases). There are 15 residues in the CDR3. V was clipped by 7 bases and J by 1 base, with 17 bases between them. From germline, CDR1 is SQVTM and CDR2 ANQGSEA. CDR3 in DNA: TGCAGCGCTCTACCGGGATTTAGGTCCTACAATGAGCAGTTCTTC. As protein: CSALPGFRSYNEQFF.

This rearrangement joins TRBV28 to TRBJ1-3, with 9 bases matching TRBD1. J lost 0 bases, V lost 6 bases, and 3 bases had no gene match. The CDR3 extends over 15 amino acids. Germline loops: CDR1 MDHEN, CDR2 SYDVKM. CDR3 in DNA: TGTGCCAGCAGAGAGACAGGGGGCTCTGGAAACACCATATATTTT. This codes for CASRETGGSGNTIYF.

This chain uses TRBV7-6 with TRBJ1-1; 9 nucleotides agree with TRBD1. V was clipped by 5 bases and J by 0 bases; unmatched bases: 4. CDR3 size: 15 residues. The germline CDR1 and CDR2 sequences are SGHVS and FNYEAQ. This CDR3 is CASSPRQGVNTEAFF. Written as DNA, the CDR3 is TGTGCCAGCAGCCCCCGACAGGGGGTGAACACTGAAGCTTTCTTT.

DNA for the CDR3: TGCAGTGCAAAAACCGGGCTCCGACGGAGCTACACCTTC. Protein: CSAKTGLRRSYTF. The rearrangement uses TRBV20-1 and TRBJ1-2; D gene uncertain. There are 13 residues in the CDR3. Trimming took 6 bases from V and 9 from J, leaving 20 bases between them. CDR1 DFQATT and CDR2 SNEGSKA come from the germline V gene (reference sequence).

The V gene is TRBV10-3, the J gene TRBJ2-3, with 9 bases matching TRBD2. With V trimmed by 2 bases and J by 1 base, 7 bases remained unmatched. This CDR3 has 17 residues. The germline V gene has CDR1 ENHRY and CDR2 SYGVKD. CDR3 residues: CAISEDGASGGTDTQYF. The DNA of the CDR3 is TGTGCCATCAGTGAGGACGGGGCTAGCGGGGGCACAGATACGCAGTATTTT.

This clonotype has more than one count but fewer than ten. J is TRBJ2-1 and V is TRBV7-8; no definite D call. Deletions cut 2 bases from V and 2 bases from J, with 13 bases between. The V gene's germline CDR1 is SGHVS and CDR2 FQNEAQ. The CDR3 has 16 residues. DNA for the CDR3: TGTGCCAGCAGCTTATTCGGCCCCCCAACCTACAATGAGCAGTTCTTC. Translated: CASSLFGPPTYNEQFF.

V usage is TRBV6-6 and J usage is TRBJ2-5; possibly TRBD2 for D (6 bases). The ends were cut back, 5 bases at V and 2 bases at J, with 12 bases in the middle. This CDR3 is 14 amino acids long. Germline values: CDR1 MNHNY, CDR2 SVGAGI (reference sequence). The CDR3 is CASSRGGLQETQYF. The CDR3 DNA follows: TGTGCCAGCAGTCGGGGTGGACTACAAGAGACCCAGTACTTC.

This clonotype appeared many times. This chain connects TRBV4-1 to TRBJ2-2, with D perhaps given as TRBD1 or TRBD2 (5 bases each). Germline CDR1 and CDR2: MGHRA and YSYEKL. Trimming stripped 4 bases from V and 4 bases from J, with 13 bases between. The CDR3 has 15 residues. The CDR3 sequence is CASSPQGVGTGELFF. In DNA form, the CDR3 reads TGCGCCAGCAGCCCCCAGGGAGTGGGCACCGGGGAGCTGTTTTTT.

The rearrangement links TRBV6-2 or TRBV6-3 to TRBJ2-1; D is possibly TRBD1 or TRBD2 (6 bases each). Trimming took off 5 bases at V and 4 bases at J, with 15 bases between the two ends. The CDR3 spans 15 residues. Per the germline V gene, CDR1 is MNHEY and CDR2 is SVGEGT. This CDR3 is CASSRRDTGYNEQFF. In nucleotides, the CDR3 is TGTGCCAGCAGTCGGCGGGACACGGGGTACAATGAGCAGTTCTTC.

This clonotype was recorded many times. The V and J genes are TRBV4-3 and TRBJ2-5, with 14 nucleotides matching TRBD2. J lost 9 bases, V lost 1 base, and 7 bases had no gene match. The CDR3 is made up of 16 amino acids. Germline CDR1 reads LGHNA; CDR2 reads YSLEER. The CDR3 loop reads CASSQAPTSGGAPQYF. For the CDR3, the DNA is TGCGCCAGCAGCCAAGCCCCGACTAGCGGGGGGGCCCCCCAGTACTTC.

V and J are TRBV7-2 and TRBJ2-5; maybe TRBD2 (6 bases). V lost 5 bases to trimming and J lost 4 bases, with 17 bases between them. The CDR3 length is 15 residues. Germline CDR1 and CDR2: SGHTA and FQGNSA. CDR3 sequence reads: CASSPRVAVRETQYF. The CDR3 bases are TGTGCCAGCAGCCCCCGGGTAGCGGTCAGAGAGACCCAGTACTTC.

This clonotype was recorded many times. The chain uses TRBV5-4 and TRBJ1-4; a possible D gene is TRBD1 (6 bases). V dropped 0 bases and J dropped 4 bases, with 10 bases sitting between them. Germline V gene data show CDR1 as SGHNT and CDR2 as YYREEE (reference sequence). The CDR3 is 15 amino acids. This CDR3 reads CASSLGQAVNEKLFF. CDR3 in DNA: TGTGCCAGCAGCTTGGGACAGGCGGTTAATGAAAAACTGTTTTTT. Drawing the rest from reference TRBV5-4 and TRBJ1-4, the complete variable domain is ETGVTQSPTHLIKTRGQQVTLRCSSQSGHNTVSWYQQALGQGPQFIFQYYREEENGRGNFPPRFSGLQFPNYSSELNVNALELDDSALYLCASSLGQAVNEKLFFGSGTQLSVL.

This clonotype has at least ten counts. The chain is built from TRBV15 and TRBJ1-3; D unclear. The V end lost 0 bases, the J end lost 2 bases, and 11 bases lay between the germline ends. There are 16 residues in the CDR3. Looked up from germline, CDR1 is LNHNV and CDR2 is YYDKDF (reference sequence). The CDR3, as DNA: TGTGCCACCAGCAGAGATCTATCGGGCCCTGGAAACACCATATATTTT. It translates to CATSRDLSGPGNTIYF.

This clonotype was seen more than once but under ten times. This chain uses TRBV5-1 with TRBJ2-7; 7 nucleotides match TRBD1. The junction had 14 bases not matched to a gene; V was cut back by 4 bases and J by 4 bases. The CDR3 runs 16 residues. Per germline, CDR1 SGHRS and CDR2 YFSETQ. CDR3 residues: CASSRSDGTAEYEQYF. As DNA, the CDR3 is TGCGCCAGCAGCCGATCAGATGGGACAGCGGAATACGAGCAGTACTTC.

The gene calls are TRBV4-1 and TRBJ2-2; D may match TRBD1 or TRBD2 (5 bases each). V shed 0 bases and J shed 4 bases, with 12 bases lying between them. The CDR3 runs 16 residues. Germline-derived CDR1 and CDR2 are MGHRA and YSYEKL. The CDR3 spells CASSQETGQATGELFF. The CDR3 DNA reads as TGCGCCAGCAGCCAAGAGACGGGGCAGGCCACCGGGGAGCTGTTTTTT.

This clonotype occurred many times. The V call is TRBV7-2, the J call TRBJ1-6; D is perhaps TRBD1 (6 bases). Germline lookup yields CDR1 SGHTA and CDR2 FQGNSA. This CDR3 has 14 residues. V was clipped by 5 bases and J by 13 bases, with 18 bases between them. The CDR3 loop reads CASSVGGGIPPLHF. DNA for the CDR3: TGTGCCAGCAGCGTAGGAGGGGGAATCCCCCCCCTCCACTTT.

This clonotype was observed a handful of times. The chain links TRBV5-1 to TRBJ1-1, with D perhaps TRBD1 (5 bases). CDR1 is SGHRS and CDR2 is YFSETQ in the germline V gene. The CDR3 has 13 residues. Between the trimmed V and J ends, which lost 4 bases and 12 bases, there was a span of 19 bases. In DNA form, the CDR3 reads TGCGCCAGCAGCATGCAGGGTTCACCGGCGCCTTTCTTT. The encoded protein is CASSMQGSPAPFF.

On this clonotype itself: The junction departs from germline at one end; a sequencing error may be responsible. The chain links TRBV2 to TRBJ2-1; the match to TRBD2 covers 7 bases. CDR1 and CDR2 (germline): SNHLY, FYNNEI. The CDR3 sequence is 13 residues long. DNA for the CDR3: TGTACCAGCGCTAGCGGTACCTACAATGAGCAGTTCTTC. It is translated as CTSASGTYNEQFF.

This clonotype was recorded at least ten times. The J gene is TRBJ1-1, the V gene TRBV5-1; 11 bases match TRBD1. Germline V gives CDR1 SGHRS, CDR2 YFSETQ. This CDR3 region has 15 residues. With V trimmed by 3 bases and J by 5 bases, 6 bases remained unmatched. The CDR3 DNA reads TGCGCCAGCAGCTCGCCCGGGACAGGGGGTACTGAAGCTTTCTTT. It encodes CASSSPGTGGTEAFF.

This clonotype was counted only a few times. This chain links TRBV20-1 with TRBJ2-3; 10 bases fit TRBD2. After removal of 4 bases from V and 5 bases from J, the junction contained 6 bases not matched to a gene. CDR3 length: 14 amino acids. Per germline, CDR1 DFQATT and CDR2 SNEGSKA (reference sequence). CDR3 bases: TGCAGTGCTAAAGCGGGGGGGCTTCAAGATACGCAGTATTTT. This encodes CSAKAGGLQDTQYF.

This clonotype appeared a few times. The chain joins TRBV20-1 to TRBJ2-5; TRBD1 is a possible D gene (5 bases). This CDR3 spans 12 amino acids. V gave up 3 bases and J gave up 4 bases, with 9 bases separating them. From germline, CDR1 is DFQATT and CDR2 SNEGSKA (reference sequence). The CDR3 DNA reads TGCAGTGCTAGGGAAAGGGGAGAGACCCAGTACTTC. This codes for CSARERGETQYF.

This clonotype showed up many times. The chain is built from TRBV6-2 or TRBV6-3 and TRBJ2-7; no definite D call. Germline-derived CDR1 and CDR2 are MNHEY and SVGEGT. The CDR3 is made up of 12 amino acids. Trimming took 2 bases from V and 3 from J, leaving 5 bases between them. CDR3 DNA sequence: TGTGCCAGCAGTTACCCAGGCTACGAGCAGTACTTC. It is translated as CASSYPGYEQYF.

This chain connects TRBV12-3 or TRBV12-4 to TRBJ2-3, with 7 bases aligning to TRBD1. Germline trimming cut 6 bases from V and 6 bases from J; bases unmatched to any gene: 24. This CDR3 has 19 residues. CDR3 sequence (DNA): TGTGCCAGCAGCACTGACAGGGTCTCTCAAAGCCACGATGCCGATACGCAGTATTTT. Encoded protein: CASSTDRVSQSHDADTQYF.

The CDR3 bases are TGTGCCAGCAGTACGGGACTAGCGGGGGGTGTTGAGACCCAGTACTTC. Its translation: CASSTGLAGGVETQYF. This chain connects TRBV12-3 or TRBV12-4 to TRBJ2-5, with 15 bases fitting TRBD2. CDR3 length: 16 residues. V gave up 5 bases and J gave up 5 bases; unmatched junction bases: 6.